This T cell receptor beta chain originates from a study of PD-1 blockade in classical Hodgkin lymphoma. About the study: Nivolumab dosing for patients was 3 mg/kg, administered intravenously every 2 weeks. Study-wide findings and caveats: Sources of repertoire differences remain undefined, possibly disease activity or prior therapy.

Brentuximab vedotin exposure varied, and every patient relapsed after autologous stem cell transplantation. Profiling relied on immunoSEQ multiplex PCR, and the TCRdb table lists in-frame clones only, not all of them. Here the sample spans some 63,000 clones, over 85% being singletons. Germline CDR1 is SGHRS and CDR2 is YFSETQ. Germline trimming cut 2 bases from V and 0 bases from J; bases unmatched to any gene: 10. This CDR3 has 17 residues. This clone was found once. Its specificity is unknown. Sequenced material: peripheral blood mononuclear cells (PBMCs), taken at baseline. This sequence joins TRBV5-1 and TRBJ2-5, with 7 bases aligning to TRBD2. The sequence came from a human donor with classical Hodgkin lymphoma. In DNA, the CDR3 is TGCGCCAGCAGCTTATCTCCCAGCGGGGAGTACCAAGAGACCCAGTACTTC. It translates to CASSLSPSGEYQETQYF.